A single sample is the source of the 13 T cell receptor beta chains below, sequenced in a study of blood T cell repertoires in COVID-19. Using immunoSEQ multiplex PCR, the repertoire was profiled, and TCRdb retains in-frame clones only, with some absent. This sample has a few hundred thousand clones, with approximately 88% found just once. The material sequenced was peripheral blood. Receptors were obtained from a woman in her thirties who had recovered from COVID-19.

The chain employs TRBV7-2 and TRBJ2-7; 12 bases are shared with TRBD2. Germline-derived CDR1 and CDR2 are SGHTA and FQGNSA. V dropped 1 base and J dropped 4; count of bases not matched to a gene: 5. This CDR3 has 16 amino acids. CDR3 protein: CASSLGGLAGIYEQYF. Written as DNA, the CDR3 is TGTGCCAGCAGCTTAGGAGGACTAGCGGGGATTTACGAGCAGTACTTC.

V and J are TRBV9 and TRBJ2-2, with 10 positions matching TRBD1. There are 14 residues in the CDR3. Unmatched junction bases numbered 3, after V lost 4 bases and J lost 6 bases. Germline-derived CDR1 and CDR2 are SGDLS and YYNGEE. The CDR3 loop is CASSRQGAAGELFF. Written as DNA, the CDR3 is TGTGCCAGCAGCAGACAGGGGGCCGCCGGGGAGCTGTTTTTT.

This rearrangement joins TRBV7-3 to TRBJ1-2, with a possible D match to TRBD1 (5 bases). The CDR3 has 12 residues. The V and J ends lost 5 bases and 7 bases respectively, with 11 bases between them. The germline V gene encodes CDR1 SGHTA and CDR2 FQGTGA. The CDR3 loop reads CASSIKQGGYTF. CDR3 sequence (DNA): TGTGCCAGCAGCATAAAGCAGGGTGGCTACACCTTC.

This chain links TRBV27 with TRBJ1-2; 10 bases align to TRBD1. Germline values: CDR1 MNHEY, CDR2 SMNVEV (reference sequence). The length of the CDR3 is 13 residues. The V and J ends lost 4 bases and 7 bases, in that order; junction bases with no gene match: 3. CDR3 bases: TGTGCCAGCAGTTCGGACAGGGGGGTTGGCTACACCTTC. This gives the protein CASSSDRGVGYTF.

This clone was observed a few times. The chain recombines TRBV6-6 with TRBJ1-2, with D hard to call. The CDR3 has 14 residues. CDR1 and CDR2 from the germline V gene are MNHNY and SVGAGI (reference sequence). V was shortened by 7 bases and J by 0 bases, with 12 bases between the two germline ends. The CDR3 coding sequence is TGTGCCAGCATTCCGGACTTGGCTAACTATGGCTACACCTTC. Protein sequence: CASIPDLANYGYTF.

Here the CDR3 DNA reads TGTGCCTCGACAGGGCCGAGCTCTGGAAACACCATATATTTT. Amino acid sequence: CASTGPSSGNTIYF. The genes are TRBV10-3 and TRBJ1-3; 7 bases fit TRBD1. J was trimmed by 0 bases and V by 11 bases; bases with no gene match: 7. The CDR3 loop spans 14 amino acids. The germline V gene encodes CDR1 ENHRY and CDR2 SYGVKD.

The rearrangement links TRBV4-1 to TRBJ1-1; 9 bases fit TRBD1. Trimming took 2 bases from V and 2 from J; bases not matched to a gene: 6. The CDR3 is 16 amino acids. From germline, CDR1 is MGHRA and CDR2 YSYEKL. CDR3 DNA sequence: TGCGCCAGCAGCCAAAGCGGACAGGGGCCCAACACTGAAGCTTTCTTT. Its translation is CASSQSGQGPNTEAFF.

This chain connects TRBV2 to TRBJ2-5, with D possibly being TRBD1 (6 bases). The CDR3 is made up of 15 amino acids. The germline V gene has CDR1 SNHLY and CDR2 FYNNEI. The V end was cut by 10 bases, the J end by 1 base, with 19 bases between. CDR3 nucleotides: TGTGCCACCCAACGAGGGGAAGGGGGCCAAGAGACCCAGTACTTC. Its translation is CATQRGEGGQETQYF.

CDR3 in amino acids: CASSQVLSRQGNTIYF. The CDR3 DNA is TGCGCCAGCAGCCAAGTGTTGAGCAGGCAGGGAAACACCATATATTTT. The genes are TRBV4-1 and TRBJ1-3; D uncertain. CDR3 size: 16 residues. With 1 base removed from V and 4 bases from J, the gap between germline ends came to 14 bases. CDR1 is MGHRA, CDR2 YSYEKL, per germline.

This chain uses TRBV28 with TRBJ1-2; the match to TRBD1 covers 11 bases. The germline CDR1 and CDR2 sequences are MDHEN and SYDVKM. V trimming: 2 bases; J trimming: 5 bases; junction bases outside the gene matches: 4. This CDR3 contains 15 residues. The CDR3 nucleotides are TGTGCCAGCAGTTTAACCGGGACAGGGGGTTATGGCTACACCTTC. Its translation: CASSLTGTGGYGYTF.

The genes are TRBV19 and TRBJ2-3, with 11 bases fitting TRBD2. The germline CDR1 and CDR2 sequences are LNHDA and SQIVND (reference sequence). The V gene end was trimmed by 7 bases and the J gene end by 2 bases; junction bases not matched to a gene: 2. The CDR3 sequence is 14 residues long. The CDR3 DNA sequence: TGTGCCAGTACGACTAGCGGGATCACAGATACGCAGTATTTT. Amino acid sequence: CASTTSGITDTQYF.

CDR3: CASSLRGDGELFF. DNA for the CDR3: TGTGCCAGCAGTTTACGGGGGGACGGGGAGCTGTTTTTT. The J gene is TRBJ2-2, the V gene TRBV12-3 or TRBV12-4, with TRBD2 identical over 7 bases. CDR3 length: 13 amino acids. The J segment lost 7 bases and the V segment lost 2 bases, leaving 1 base of the junction unmatched.

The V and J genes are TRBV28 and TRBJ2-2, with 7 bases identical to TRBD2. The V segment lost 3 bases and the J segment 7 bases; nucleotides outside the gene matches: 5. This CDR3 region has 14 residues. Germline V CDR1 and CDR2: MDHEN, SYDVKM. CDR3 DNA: TGTGCCAGCAGTTTCTTAGGGGAGGGCGGGGAGCTGTTTTTT. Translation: CASSFLGEGGELFF.